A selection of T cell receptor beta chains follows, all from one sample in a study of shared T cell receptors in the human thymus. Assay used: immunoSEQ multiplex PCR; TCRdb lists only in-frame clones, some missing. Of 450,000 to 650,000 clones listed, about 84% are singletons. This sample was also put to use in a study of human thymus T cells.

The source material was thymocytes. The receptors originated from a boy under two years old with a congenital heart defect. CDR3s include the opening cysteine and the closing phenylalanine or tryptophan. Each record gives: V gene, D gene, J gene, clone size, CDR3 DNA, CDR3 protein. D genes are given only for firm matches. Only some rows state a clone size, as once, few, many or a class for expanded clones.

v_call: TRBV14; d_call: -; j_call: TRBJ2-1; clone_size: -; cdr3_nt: TGTGCCAGCAGCCAAGAAAGGGGGGGGCTAGCCATCTTCGACAATGAGCAGTTCTTC; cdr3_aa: CASSQERGGLAIFDNEQFF
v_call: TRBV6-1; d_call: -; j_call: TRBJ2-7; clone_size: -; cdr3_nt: TGTGCCAGCAGTGAAGCGGGCCCTTACCGATCCTACGAGCAGTACTTC; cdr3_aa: CASSEAGPYRSYEQYF
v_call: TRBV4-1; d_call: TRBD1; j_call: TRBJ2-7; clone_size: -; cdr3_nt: TGCGCCAGCAGCCAAGTGGACAGGAGCTCCCACGAGCAGTACTTC; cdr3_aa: CASSQVDRSSHEQYF
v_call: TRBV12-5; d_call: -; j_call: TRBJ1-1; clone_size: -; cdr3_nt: TGTGCTAGTGGTTTGGGGACAGAGACTATTGAAGCTTTCTTT; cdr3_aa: CASGLGTETIEAFF
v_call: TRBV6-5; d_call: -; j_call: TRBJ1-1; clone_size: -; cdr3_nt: TGTGCCAGCAGTCGCTCACAGGGCTCTGAAGCTTTCTTT; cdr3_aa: CASSRSQGSEAFF
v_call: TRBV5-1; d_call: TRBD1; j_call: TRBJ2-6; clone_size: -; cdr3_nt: TGCGCCAGCACCGGGACAGGGGTATCTGGGGCCAACGTCCTGACTTTC; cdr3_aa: CASTGTGVSGANVLTF
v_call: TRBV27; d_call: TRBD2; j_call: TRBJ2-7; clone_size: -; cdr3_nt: TGTGCCAGCAGTTTAAAGGCGGGCGGGACTAGTAGCTACGAGCAGTACTTC; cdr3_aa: CASSLKAGGTSSYEQYF
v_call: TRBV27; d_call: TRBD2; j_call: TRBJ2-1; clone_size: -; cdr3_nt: TGTGCCAGCAGCCCCGGACTAGCGGGAGGGTTTGATGAGCAGTTCTTC; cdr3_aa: CASSPGLAGGFDEQFF
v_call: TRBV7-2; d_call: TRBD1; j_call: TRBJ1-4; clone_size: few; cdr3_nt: TGTGCCAGCAGCTTGACAGGGACAAATGAAAAACTGTTTTTT; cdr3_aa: CASSLTGTNEKLFF
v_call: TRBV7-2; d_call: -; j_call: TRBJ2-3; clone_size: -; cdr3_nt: TGTGCCAGCAGCTTACTGGATACGCAGTATTTT; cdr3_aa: CASSLLDTQYF
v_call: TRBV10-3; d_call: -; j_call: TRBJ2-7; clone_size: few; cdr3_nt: TGTGCCATCAGTGAAGGGGTCGAGCAGTACTTC; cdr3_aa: CAISEGVEQYF
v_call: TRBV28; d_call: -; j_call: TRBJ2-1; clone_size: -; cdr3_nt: TGTGCCAGCAGGGCAGGGGAAGAGCAGTTCTTC; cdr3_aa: CASRAGEEQFF
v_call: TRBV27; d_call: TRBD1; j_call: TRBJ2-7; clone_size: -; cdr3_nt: TGTGCCAGCAGACCGACAGGGGCCAGCTCCTACGAGCAGTACTTC; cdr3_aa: CASRPTGASSYEQYF
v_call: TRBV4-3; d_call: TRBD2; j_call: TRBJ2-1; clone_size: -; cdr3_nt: TGCGCCAGCAGCCATTTACCGGGACTAGCGGACAATGAGCAGTTCTTC; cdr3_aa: CASSHLPGLADNEQFF
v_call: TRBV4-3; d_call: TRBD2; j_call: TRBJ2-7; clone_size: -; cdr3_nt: TGCGCCAGCAGCCGACTAGCGGGAGGATCCGAGCAGTACTTC; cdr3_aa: CASSRLAGGSEQYF
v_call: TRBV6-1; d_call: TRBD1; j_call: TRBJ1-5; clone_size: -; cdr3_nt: TGTGCCAGCAGACTCGACAGGGCTAGCAATCAGCCCCAGCATTTT; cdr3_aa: CASRLDRASNQPQHF
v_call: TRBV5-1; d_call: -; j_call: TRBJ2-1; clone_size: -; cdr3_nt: TGCGCCAGCAGCCCCGTTGGTAGCGAGTACAATGAGCAGTTCTTC; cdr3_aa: CASSPVGSEYNEQFF
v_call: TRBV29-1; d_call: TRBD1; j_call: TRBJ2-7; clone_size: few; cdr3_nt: TGCAGCGTTGGAATTCAGGGGGACGAGCAGTACTTC; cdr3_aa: CSVGIQGDEQYF
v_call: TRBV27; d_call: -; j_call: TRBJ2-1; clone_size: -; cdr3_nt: TGTGCCAGCAATACTCAGGGTCCCTACAATGAGCAGTTCTTC; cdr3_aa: CASNTQGPYNEQFF
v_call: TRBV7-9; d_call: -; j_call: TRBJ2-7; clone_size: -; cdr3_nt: TGTGCCAGCAGCCCCCATACGAAGAGTGGGCAGTACTTC; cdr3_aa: CASSPHTKSGQYF
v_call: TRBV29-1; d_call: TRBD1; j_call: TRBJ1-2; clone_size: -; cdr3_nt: TGCAGCGCCGGGGACAGGGCACCAGCTAACTATGGCTACACCTTC; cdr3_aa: CSAGDRAPANYGYTF
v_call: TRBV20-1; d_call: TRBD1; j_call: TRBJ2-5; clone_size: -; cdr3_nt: TGCAGCGAGGGGGCCCAAGAGACCCAGTACTTC; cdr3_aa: CSEGAQETQYF
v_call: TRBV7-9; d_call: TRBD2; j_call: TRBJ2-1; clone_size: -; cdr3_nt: TGTGCCAGCACCGACCTCAGCAGCGGGAGGGCCTGGGATGAGCAGTTCTTC; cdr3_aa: CASTDLSSGRAWDEQFF
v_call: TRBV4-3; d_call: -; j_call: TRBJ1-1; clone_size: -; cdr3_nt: TGCGCCAGCAGCCAAGGGGCATCTGAAGCTTTCTTT; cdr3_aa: CASSQGASEAFF
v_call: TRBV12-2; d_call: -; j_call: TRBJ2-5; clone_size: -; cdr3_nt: TGTGCAAGTCGTCAGTCCGGTGGGCTAGCTGGGACCCAGTACTTC; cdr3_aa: CASRQSGGLAGTQYF
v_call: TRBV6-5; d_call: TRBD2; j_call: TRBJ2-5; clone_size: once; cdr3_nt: TGTGCCAGCAGTTACGAAGCGGGAGTCCGGGAGACCCAGTACTTC; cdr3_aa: CASSYEAGVRETQYF
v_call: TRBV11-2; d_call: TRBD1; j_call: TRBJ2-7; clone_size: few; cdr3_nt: TGTGCCAGCAGCAGCGACAGGGCCCACGAGCAGTACTTC; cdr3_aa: CASSSDRAHEQYF
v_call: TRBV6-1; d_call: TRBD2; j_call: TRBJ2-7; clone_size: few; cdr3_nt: TGTGCCAGCAGGAGCGGGAGCTCCTACGAGCAGTACTTC; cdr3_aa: CASRSGSSYEQYF
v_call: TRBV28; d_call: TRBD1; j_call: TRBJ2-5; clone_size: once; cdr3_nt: TGTGCCAGCCAGGGGGTGCTGCAGGGGACCCAGTACTTC; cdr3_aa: CASQGVLQGTQYF
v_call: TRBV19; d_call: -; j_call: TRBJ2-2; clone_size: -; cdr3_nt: TGTGCCAGTAGTATGGGCACAGGGAACACCGGGGAGCTGTTTTTT; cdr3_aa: CASSMGTGNTGELFF
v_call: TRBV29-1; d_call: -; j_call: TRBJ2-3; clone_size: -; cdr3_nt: TGCAGCGTTGAATTGATAGTTGCAGATACGCAGTATTTT; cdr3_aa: CSVELIVADTQYF
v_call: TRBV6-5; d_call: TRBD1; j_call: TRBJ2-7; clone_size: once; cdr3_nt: TGTGCCAGCAGTTACTCCGAGGGGGCCAGCTCCTACGAGCAGTACTTC; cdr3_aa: CASSYSEGASSYEQYF
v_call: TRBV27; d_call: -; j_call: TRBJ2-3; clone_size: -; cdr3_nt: TGTGCCAGCAGGGCCCTTTGGGCGGGAGATACGCAGTATTTT; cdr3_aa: CASRALWAGDTQYF
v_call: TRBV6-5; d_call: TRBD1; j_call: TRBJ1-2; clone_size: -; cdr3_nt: TGTGCCAGCAGCCGGGACAGGGGGTATGGCTACACCTTC; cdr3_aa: CASSRDRGYGYTF
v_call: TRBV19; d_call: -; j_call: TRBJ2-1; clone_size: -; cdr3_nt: TGTGCCAGTAGTATAGTCGGGGGTGGAGAGCAGTTCTTC; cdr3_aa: CASSIVGGGEQFF
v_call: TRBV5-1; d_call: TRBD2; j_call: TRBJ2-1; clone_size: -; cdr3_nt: TGCGCCAGCAGCTGGACTAGCGGGGGGAGGTCGTCCTACAATGAGCAGTTCTTC; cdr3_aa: CASSWTSGGRSSYNEQFF
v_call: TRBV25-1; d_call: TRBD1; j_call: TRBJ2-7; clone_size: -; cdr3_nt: TGTGCCAGCAGTGAAACCCCCCGACAGGGCAGCTACGAGCAGTACTTC; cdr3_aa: CASSETPRQGSYEQYF
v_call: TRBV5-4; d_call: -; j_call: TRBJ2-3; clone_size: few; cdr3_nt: TGTGCCAGCAAGTTAGGGGGCCTAGCGGGTAAGGGAGATACGCAGTATTTT; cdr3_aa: CASKLGGLAGKGDTQYF
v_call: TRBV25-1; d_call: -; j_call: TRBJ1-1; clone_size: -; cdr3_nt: TGTGCCAGTAGTAAACAGGATTCGAACACTGAAGCTTTCTTT; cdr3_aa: CASSKQDSNTEAFF
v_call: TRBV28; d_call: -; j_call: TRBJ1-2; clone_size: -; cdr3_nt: TGTGCCAGCAGCGGTGGCTACACCTTC; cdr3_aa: CASSGGYTF
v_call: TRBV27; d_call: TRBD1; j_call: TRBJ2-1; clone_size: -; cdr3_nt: TGTGCCAGCAGTCATACAGGGGGTCGGAATGAGCAGTTCTTC; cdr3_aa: CASSHTGGRNEQFF
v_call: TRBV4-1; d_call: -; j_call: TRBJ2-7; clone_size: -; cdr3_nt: TGCGCCAGCAGCCAAGATCTTTACAGGGCAACCCATCCCTACGAGCAGTACTTC; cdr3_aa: CASSQDLYRATHPYEQYF
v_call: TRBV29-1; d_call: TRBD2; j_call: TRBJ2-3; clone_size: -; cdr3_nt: TGCAGCGTTGTTACGGGAGGCGGCACAGATACGCAGTATTTT; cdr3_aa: CSVVTGGGTDTQYF
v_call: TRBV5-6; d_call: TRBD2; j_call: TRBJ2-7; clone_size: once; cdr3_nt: TGTGCCAGCAGCTCAGTAGCGGGATCGCCCTCCTACGAGCAGTACTTC; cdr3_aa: CASSSVAGSPSYEQYF
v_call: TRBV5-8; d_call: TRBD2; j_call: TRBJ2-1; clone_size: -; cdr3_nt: TGTGCCAGCAGCTCCCTTTTAGCGGGAGGGTACAATGAGCAGTTCTTC; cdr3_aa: CASSSLLAGGYNEQFF
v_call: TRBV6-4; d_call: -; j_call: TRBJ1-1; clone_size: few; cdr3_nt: TGTGCCAGCAGTGAATTCAGGGGCACTGAAGCTTTCTTT; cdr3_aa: CASSEFRGTEAFF
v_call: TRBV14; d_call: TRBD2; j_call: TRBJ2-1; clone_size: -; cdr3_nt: TGTGCCAGCAGCCAAGAGGTTGGACTAGCGGGTTACAATGAGCAGTTCTTC; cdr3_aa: CASSQEVGLAGYNEQFF
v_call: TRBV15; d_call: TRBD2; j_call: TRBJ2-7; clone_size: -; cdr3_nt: TGTGCCACCAGCAGAGTTCGGCGCACCATAGCGGGAGGACCCTACGAGCAGTACTTC; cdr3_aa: CATSRVRRTIAGGPYEQYF
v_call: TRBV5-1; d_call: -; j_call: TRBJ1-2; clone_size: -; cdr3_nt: TGCGCCAGCAGATCCCAGGCCCCCGGCTACACCTTC; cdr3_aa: CASRSQAPGYTF
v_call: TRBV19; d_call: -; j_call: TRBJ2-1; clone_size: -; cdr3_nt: TGTGCCAGTAGTACGGGGGACAATGAGCAGTTCTTC; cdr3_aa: CASSTGDNEQFF